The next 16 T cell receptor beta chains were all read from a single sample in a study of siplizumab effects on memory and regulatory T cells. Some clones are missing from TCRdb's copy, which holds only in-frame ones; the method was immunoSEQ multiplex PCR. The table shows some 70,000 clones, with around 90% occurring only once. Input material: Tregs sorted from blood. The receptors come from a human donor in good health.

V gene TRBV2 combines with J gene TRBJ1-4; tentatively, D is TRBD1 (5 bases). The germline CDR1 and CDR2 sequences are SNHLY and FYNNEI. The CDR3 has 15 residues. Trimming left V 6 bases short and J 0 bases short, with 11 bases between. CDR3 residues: CASSVPGATNEKLFF. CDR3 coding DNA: TGTGCCAGCAGCGTTCCGGGGGCAACTAATGAAAAACTGTTTTTT.

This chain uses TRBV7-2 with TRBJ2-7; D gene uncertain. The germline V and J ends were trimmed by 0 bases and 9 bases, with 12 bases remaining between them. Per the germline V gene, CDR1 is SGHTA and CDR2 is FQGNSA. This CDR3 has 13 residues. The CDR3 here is CASSLAAASGQYF. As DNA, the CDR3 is TGTGCCAGCAGCTTAGCCGCTGCGAGTGGGCAGTACTTC.

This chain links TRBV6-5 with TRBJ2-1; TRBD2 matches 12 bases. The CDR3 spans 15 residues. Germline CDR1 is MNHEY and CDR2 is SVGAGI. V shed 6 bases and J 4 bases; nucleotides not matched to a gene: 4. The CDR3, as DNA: TGTGCCAGCAGCCTGACTAGCGGGAGTTACAATGAGCAGTTCTTC. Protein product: CASSLTSGSYNEQFF.

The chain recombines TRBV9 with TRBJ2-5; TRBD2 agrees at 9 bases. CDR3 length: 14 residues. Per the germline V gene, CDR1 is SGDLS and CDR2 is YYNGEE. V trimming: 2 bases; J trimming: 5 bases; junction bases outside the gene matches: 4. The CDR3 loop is CASSVGTSRETQYF. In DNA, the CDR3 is TGTGCCAGCAGCGTGGGGACTAGCAGGGAGACCCAGTACTTC.

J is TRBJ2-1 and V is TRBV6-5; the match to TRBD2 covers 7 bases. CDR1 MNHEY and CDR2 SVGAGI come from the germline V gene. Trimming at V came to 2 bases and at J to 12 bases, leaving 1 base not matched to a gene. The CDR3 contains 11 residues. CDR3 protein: CASSYGGRQFF. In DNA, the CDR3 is TGTGCCAGCAGTTACGGCGGGAGGCAGTTCTTC.

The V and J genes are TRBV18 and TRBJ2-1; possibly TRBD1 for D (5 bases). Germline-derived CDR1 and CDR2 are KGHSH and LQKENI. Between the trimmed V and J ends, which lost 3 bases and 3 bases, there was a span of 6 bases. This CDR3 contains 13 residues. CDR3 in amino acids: CASSPTGYNEQFF. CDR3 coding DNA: TGTGCCAGCTCACCCACAGGCTACAATGAGCAGTTCTTC.

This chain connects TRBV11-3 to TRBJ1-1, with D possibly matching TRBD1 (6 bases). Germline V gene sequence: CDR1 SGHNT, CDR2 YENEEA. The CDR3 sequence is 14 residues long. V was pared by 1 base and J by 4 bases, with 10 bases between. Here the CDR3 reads CASSLVAGVTEAFF. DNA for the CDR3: TGTGCCAGCAGCTTAGTTGCAGGGGTCACTGAAGCTTTCTTT.

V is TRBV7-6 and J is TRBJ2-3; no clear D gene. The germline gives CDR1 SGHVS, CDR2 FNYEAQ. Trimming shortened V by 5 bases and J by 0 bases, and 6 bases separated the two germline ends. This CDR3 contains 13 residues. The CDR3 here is CASSATSTDTQYF. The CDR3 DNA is TGTGCCAGCAGCGCTACTAGCACAGATACGCAGTATTTT.

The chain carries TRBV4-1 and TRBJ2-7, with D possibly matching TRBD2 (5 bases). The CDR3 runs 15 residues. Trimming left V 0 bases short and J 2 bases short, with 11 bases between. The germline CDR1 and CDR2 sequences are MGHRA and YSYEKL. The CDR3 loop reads CASSQDVSVPYEQYF. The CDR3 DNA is TGCGCCAGCAGCCAAGACGTTAGCGTGCCCTACGAGCAGTACTTC.

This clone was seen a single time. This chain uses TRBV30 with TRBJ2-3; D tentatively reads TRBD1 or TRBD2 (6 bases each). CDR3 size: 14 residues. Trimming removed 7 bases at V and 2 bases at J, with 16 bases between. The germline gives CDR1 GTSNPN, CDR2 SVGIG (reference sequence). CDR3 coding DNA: TGTGCCTCCACCGGGGGCGGGAACACAGATACGCAGTATTTT. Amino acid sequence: CASTGGGNTDTQYF.

CDR3: CASSLIKETGRRNEQYF. DNA of the CDR3: TGTGCCAGCAGCTTAATAAAAGAGACAGGGCGTCGAAACGAGCAGTACTTC. The chain joins TRBV5-8 to TRBJ2-7, with TRBD1 matching over 7 bases. Germline trimming cut 2 bases from V and 5 bases from J; bases unmatched to any gene: 16. Looked up from germline, CDR1 is SGHTS and CDR2 is YDEGEE. The length of the CDR3 is 17 residues.

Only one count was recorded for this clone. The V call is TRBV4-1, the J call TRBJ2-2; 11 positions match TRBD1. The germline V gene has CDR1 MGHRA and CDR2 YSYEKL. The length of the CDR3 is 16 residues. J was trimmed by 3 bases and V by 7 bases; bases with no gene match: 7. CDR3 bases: TGCGCCAGCACCACAAGGGGACAGGGGGACACCGGGGAGCTGTTTTTT. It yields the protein CASTTRGQGDTGELFF.

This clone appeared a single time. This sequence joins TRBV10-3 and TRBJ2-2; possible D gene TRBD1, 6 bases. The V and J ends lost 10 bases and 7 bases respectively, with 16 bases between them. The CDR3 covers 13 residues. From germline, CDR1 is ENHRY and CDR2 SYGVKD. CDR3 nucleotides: TGTGCCACCTCATTAGGGGGTTTCGGGGAGCTGTTTTTT. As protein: CATSLGGFGELFF.

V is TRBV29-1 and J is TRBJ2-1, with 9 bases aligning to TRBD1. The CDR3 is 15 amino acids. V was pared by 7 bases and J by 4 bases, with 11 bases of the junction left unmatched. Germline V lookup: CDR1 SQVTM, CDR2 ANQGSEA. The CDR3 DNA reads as TGCAGCGCTACGGCAGCCGGGACAGGGTACAATGAGCAGTTCTTC. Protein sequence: CSATAAGTGYNEQFF.

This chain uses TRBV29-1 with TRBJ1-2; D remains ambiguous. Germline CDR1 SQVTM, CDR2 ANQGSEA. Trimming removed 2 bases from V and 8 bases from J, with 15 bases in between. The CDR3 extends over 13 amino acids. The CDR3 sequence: CSVEPGRPFGYTF. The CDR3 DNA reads TGCAGCGTTGAACCGGGCAGACCCTTCGGCTACACCTTC.

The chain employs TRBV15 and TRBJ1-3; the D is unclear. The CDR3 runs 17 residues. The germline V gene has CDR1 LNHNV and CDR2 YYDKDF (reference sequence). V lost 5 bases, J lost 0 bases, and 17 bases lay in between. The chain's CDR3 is CATSAYMGRDSGNTIYF. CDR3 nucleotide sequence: TGTGCCACCAGCGCCTATATGGGGAGGGACTCTGGAAACACCATATATTTT.